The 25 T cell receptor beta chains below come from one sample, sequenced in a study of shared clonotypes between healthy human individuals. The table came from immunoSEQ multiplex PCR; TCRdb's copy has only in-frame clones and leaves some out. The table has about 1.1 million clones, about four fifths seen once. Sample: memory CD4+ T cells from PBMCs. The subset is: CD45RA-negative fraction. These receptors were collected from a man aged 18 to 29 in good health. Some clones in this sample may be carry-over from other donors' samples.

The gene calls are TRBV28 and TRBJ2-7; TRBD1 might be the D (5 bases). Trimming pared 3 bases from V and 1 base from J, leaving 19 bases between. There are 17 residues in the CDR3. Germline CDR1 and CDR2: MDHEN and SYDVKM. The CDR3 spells CASSLSGQVGFSYEQYF. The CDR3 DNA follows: TGTGCCAGCAGTTTGTCAGGGCAGGTGGGCTTTTCCTACGAGCAGTACTTC.

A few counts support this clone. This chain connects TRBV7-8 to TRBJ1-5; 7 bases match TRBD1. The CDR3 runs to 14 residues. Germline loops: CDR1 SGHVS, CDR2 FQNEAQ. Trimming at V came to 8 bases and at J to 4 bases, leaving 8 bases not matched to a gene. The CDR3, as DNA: TGTGCCAGCTGCCCGGTGACAGGGAATCAGCCCCAGCATTTT. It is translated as CASCPVTGNQPQHF. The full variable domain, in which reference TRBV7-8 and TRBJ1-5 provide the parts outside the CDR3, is GAGVSQSPRYKVAKRGQDVALRCDPISGHVSLFWYQQALGQGPEFLTYFQNEAQLDKSGLPSDRFFAERPEGSVSTLKIQRTQQEDSAVYLCASCPVTGNQPQHFGDGTRLSIL.

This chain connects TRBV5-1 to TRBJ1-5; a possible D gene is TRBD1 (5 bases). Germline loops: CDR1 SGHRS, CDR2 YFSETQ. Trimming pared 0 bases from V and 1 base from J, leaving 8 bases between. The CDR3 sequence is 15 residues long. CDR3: CASSLDGQSNQPQHF. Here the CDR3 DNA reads TGCGCCAGCAGCTTGGACGGACAAAGCAATCAGCCCCAGCATTTT. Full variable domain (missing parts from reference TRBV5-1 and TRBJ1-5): KAGVTQTPRYLIKTRGQQVTLSCSPISGHRSVSWYQQTPGQGLQFLFEYFSETQRNKGNFPGRFSGRQFSNSRSEMNVSTLELGDSALYLCASSLDGQSNQPQHFGDGTRLSIL.

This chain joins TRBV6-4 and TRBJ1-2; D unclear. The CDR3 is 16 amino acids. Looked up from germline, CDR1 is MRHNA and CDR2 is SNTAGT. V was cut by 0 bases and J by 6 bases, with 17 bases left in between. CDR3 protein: CASSDSSSDRPDGYTF. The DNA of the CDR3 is TGTGCCAGCAGTGACTCCTCCTCCGATCGTCCGGATGGCTACACCTTC.

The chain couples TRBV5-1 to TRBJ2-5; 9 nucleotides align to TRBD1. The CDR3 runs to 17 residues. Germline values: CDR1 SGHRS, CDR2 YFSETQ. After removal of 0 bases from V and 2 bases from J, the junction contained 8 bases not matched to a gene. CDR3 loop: CASSLARLGQGQETQYF. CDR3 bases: TGCGCCAGCAGCTTGGCTCGATTAGGACAGGGGCAAGAGACCCAGTACTTC.

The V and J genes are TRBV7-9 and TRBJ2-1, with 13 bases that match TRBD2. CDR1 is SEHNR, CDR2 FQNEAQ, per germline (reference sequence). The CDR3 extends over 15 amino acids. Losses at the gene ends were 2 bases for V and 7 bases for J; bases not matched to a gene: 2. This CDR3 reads CASSLQTSGGNEQFF. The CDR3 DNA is TGTGCCAGCAGCTTACAGACTAGCGGGGGGAATGAGCAGTTCTTC.

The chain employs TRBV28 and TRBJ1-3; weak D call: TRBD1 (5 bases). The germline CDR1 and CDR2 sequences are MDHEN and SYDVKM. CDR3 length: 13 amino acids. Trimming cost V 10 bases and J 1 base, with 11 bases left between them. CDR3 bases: TGTGCCACCCGGGGGGGGTCTGGAAACACCATATATTTT. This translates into CATRGGSGNTIYF.

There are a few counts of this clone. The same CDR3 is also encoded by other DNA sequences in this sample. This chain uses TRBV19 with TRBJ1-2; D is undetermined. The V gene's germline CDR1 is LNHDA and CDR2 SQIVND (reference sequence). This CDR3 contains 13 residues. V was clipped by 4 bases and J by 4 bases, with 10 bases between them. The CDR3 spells CASSTGLIYGYTF. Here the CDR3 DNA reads TGTGCCAGTAGTACAGGATTGATCTATGGCTACACCTTC.

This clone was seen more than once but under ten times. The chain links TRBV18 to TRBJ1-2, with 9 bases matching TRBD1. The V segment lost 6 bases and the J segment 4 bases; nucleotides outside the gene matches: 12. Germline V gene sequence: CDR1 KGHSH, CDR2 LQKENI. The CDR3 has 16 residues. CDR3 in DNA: TGTGCCAGCTCCCGAGACAGGGGGAGGTTCAGCTATGGCTACACCTTC. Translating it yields CASSRDRGRFSYGYTF.

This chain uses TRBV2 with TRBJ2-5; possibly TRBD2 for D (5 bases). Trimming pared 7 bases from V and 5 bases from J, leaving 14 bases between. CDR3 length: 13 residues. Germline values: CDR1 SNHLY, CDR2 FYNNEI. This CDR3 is CASMNGWRETQYF. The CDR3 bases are TGTGCCAGCATGAACGGCTGGAGGGAGACCCAGTACTTC. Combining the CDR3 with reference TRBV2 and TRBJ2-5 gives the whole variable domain EPEVTQTPSHQVTQMGQEVILRCVPISNHLYFYWYRQILGQKVEFLVSFYNNEISEKSEIFDDQFSVERPDGSNFTLKIRSTKLEDSAMYFCASMNGWRETQYFGPGTRLLVL.

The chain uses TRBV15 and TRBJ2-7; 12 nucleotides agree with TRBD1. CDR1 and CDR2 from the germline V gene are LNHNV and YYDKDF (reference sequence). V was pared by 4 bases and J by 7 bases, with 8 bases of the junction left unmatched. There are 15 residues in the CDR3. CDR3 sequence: CATSTAGTGGEEQYF. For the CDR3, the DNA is TGTGCCACCAGCACAGCCGGGACAGGGGGCGAGGAGCAGTACTTC. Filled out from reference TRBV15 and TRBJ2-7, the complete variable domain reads DAMVIQNPRYQVTQFGKPVTLSCSQTLNHNVMYWYQQKSSQAPKLLFHYYDKDFNNEADTPDNFQSRRPNTSFCFLDIRSPGLGDTAMYLCATSTAGTGGEEQYFGPGTRLTVT.

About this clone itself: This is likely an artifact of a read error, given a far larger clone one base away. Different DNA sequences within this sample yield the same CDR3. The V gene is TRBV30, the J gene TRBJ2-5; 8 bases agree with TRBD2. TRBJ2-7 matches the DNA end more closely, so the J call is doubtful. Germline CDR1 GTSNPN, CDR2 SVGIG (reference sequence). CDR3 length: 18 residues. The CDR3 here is CALLGGRHVLAGGSEQYF. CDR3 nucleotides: TGTGCCCTGCTCGGTGGGCGGCACGTACTGGCGGGAGGCAGCGAGCAGTACTTC.

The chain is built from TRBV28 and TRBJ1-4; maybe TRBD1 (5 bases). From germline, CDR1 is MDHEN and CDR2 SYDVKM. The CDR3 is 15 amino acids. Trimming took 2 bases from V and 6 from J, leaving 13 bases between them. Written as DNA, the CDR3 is TGTGCCAGCAGTTTACCAACAGGAGGGGATGAAAAACTGTTTTTT. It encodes CASSLPTGGDEKLFF.

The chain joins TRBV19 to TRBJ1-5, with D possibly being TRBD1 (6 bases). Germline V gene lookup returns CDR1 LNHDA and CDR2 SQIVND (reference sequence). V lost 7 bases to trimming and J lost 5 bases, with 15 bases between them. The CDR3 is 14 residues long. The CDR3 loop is CASTDRQGYQPQHF. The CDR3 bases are TGTGCCAGTACCGATCGGCAGGGGTATCAGCCCCAGCATTTT.

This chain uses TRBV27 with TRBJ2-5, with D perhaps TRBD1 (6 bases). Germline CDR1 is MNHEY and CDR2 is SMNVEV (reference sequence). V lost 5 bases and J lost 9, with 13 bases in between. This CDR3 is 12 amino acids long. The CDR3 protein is CASSPPDRPQYF. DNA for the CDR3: TGTGCCAGCAGTCCGCCCGACAGGCCCCAGTACTTC.

For the CDR3, the DNA is TGCGCCAGCAGCTTAGAGACCAGCTCCTACAATGAGCAGTTCTTC. Translated, it gives CASSLETSSYNEQFF. The chain is built from TRBV5-1 and TRBJ2-1; the D is unclear. CDR1 is SGHRS and CDR2 is YFSETQ in the germline V gene. The V end was cut by 2 bases, the J end by 0 bases, with 9 bases between. This CDR3 spans 15 amino acids.

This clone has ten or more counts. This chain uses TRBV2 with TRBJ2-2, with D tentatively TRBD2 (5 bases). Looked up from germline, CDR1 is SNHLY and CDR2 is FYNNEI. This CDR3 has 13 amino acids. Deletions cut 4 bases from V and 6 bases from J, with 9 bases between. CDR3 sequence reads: CASSVEGSGELFF. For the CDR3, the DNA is TGTGCCAGCAGTGTCGAGGGATCCGGGGAGCTGTTTTTT.

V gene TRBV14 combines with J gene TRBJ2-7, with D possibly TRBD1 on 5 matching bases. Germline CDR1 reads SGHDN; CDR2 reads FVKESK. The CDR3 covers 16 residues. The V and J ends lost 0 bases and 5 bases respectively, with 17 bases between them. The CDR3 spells CASSQDLGQGNDEQYF. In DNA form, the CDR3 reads TGTGCCAGCAGCCAAGACCTCGGCCAGGGTAACGACGAGCAGTACTTC.

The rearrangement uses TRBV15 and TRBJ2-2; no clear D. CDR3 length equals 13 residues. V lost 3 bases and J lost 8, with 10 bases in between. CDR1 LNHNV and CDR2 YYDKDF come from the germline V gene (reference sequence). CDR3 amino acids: CATSRTGWGELFF. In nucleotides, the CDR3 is TGTGCCACCAGCAGGACGGGCTGGGGGGAGCTGTTTTTT.

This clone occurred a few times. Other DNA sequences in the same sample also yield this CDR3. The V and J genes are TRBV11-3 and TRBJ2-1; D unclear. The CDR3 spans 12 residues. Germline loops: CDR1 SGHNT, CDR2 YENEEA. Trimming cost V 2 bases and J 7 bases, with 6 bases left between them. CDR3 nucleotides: TGTGCCAGCAGCTTAAACGGGAATGAGCAGTTCTTC. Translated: CASSLNGNEQFF.

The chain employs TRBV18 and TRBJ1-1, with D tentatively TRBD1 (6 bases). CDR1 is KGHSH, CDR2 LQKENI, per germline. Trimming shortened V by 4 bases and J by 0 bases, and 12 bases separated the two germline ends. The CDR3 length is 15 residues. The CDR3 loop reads CASSRSGVMNTEAFF. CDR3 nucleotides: TGTGCCAGCTCACGCTCAGGGGTGATGAACACTGAAGCTTTCTTT.

The CDR3 protein is CASSFFRDSNQPQHF. CDR3 nucleotide sequence: TGTGCCAGCAGCTTTTTTCGGGACAGCAATCAGCCCCAGCATTTT. This rearrangement joins TRBV7-2 to TRBJ1-5; maybe TRBD1 (5 bases). The V gene's germline CDR1 is SGHTA and CDR2 FQGNSA. The CDR3 loop spans 15 amino acids. The V end lost 3 bases, the J end lost 1 base, and 10 bases lay between the germline ends.

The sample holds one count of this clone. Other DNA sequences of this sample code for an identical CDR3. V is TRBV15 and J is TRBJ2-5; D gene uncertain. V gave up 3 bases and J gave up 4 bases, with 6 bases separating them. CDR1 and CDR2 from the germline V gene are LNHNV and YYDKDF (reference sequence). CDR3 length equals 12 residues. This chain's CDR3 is CATSRDGETQYF. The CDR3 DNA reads TGTGCCACCAGCAGGGATGGAGAGACCCAGTACTTC.

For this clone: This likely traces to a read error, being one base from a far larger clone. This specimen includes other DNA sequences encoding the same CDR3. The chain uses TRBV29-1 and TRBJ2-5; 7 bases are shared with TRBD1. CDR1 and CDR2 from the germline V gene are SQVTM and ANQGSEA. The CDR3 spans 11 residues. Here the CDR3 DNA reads TGCAGCGTAGAAGGCTGGGACAGCCAGTACTTC. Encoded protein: CSVEGWDSQYF.

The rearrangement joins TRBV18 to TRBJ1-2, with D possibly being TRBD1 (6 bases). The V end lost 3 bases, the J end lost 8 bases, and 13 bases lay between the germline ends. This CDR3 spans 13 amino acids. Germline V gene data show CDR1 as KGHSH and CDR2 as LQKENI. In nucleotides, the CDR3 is TGTGCCAGCTCACCTGGAGCAGGGGAAGGCTACACCTTC. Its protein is CASSPGAGEGYTF.